The entry below describes one T cell receptor (beta chain). Antigen: not known. Profiling relied on immunoSEQ multiplex PCR, and the TCRdb table lists in-frame clones only, not all of them. The table lists about 140,000 clones, 75% to 90% of them singletons. With 5 bases removed from V and 3 bases from J, the gap between germline ends came to 3 bases. CDR1 and CDR2 (germline): SGHAT, FQNNGV. The CDR3 covers 11 residues. These data are taken from a study of radiation and T cells in renal cell carcinoma. General study results and limits: From baseline, blood top tumor clonotypes peaked at 2 weeks post-radiation. Baseline intratumoral clonotype presence is unknown without pretreatment biopsies.

Noted time point: blood 4 weeks post-SBRT, at nephrectomy. Treatment noted: 15 Gy SBRT to primary tumor, nephrectomy 4 weeks later. Serial blood draws occurred at baseline and 2 and 4 weeks post-SBRT. The tumor was a clear cell renal cell carcinoma. The specimen comprised blood, sampled from a patient whose treatment included radiotherapy and nephrectomy. The genes are TRBV11-2 and TRBJ2-3; no clear D gene. The receptor was isolated from a woman aged 50 to 60 with renal cell carcinoma. The CDR3 nucleotides are TGTGCCAGCAGCCAAACAGATACGCAGTATTTT. Translated, it gives CASSQTDTQYF. Supplemented by reference TRBV11-2 and TRBJ2-3, the full variable domain reads EAGVAQSPRYKIIEKRQSVAFWCNPISGHATLYWYQQILGQGPKLLIQFQNNGVVDDSQLPKDRFSAERLKGVDSTLKIQPAKLEDSAVYLCASSQTDTQYFGPGTRLTVL.